This T cell receptor (beta chain) is drawn from a study of neurological immune-mediated disorders. Findings and caveats of the study: Expansion of TCR clones was greatest in HTLV-1-associated myelopathy and smallest in multiple sclerosis, where it fell below that of healthy controls.

The sample holds many counts of this clonotype. Its target is not known. The CDR3 has 13 amino acids. Germline values: CDR1 SGHRS, CDR2 YFSETQ. The ends were cut back, 6 bases at V and 1 base at J, with 9 bases in the middle. The cDNA came from 5'RACE, which used 10-nucleotide random UMIs. TCRdb used MiXCR to reprocess the 5' RACE reads, holding one entry per CDR3 protein. The repertoire has around 33,000 distinct CDR3 sequences, approximately 24% of them found once; the top ten carry 25% to 30%. The sequenced sample was CD4+ T cells from blood. The TCR sequence derives from a man aged 50-59 years with HTLV-1-associated myelopathy (HAM/TSP). This chain links TRBV5-1 with TRBJ2-3, with unresolved D. The CDR3 sequence is CASTRRGTDTQYF. The DNA for the CDR3 is TGCGCCAGCACGAGAAGGGGCACAGATACGCAGTATTTT.